What follows describes a single T cell receptor beta chain. This record belongs to a study of T cells in Graves' hyperthyroidism and ophthalmopathy. The CDR3 regions of TCR beta were amplified from RNA transcripts. The HTBI primer set drove a first-round RT-PCR of the TCR CDR3. One entry per CDR3 protein, called by TCRdb with MiXCR from the multiplex PCR reads. Here the sample spans fewer than 650,000 distinct CDR3 sequences, about 14% being singletons. The clonotype originates from a woman in her 40s with Graves' ophthalmopathy. Sequenced: blood.

This CDR3 reads CASSSRVEGEEQYF. The CDR3 DNA sequence: TGTGCCAGCAGCTCCCGGGTCGAGGGTGAAGAGCAGTACTTC. This chain links TRBV11-2 with TRBJ2-7, with D possibly TRBD2 on 5 matching bases. The CDR3 covers 14 residues. The germline V and J ends were trimmed by 4 bases and 7 bases, with 17 bases remaining between them. Germline values: CDR1 SGHAT, CDR2 FQNNGV.